The 4 T cell receptor beta chains presented below share a single source sample, sequenced in a study of blood T cells in healthy people across ages. A second PCR, run for 7 to 11 cycles, used a sample-barcoded 5' primer plus a J-beta primer mix. TCRdb re-analysed the 5' RACE reads in MiXCR, keeping a single row per CDR3 protein. The sample records 650,000 to 700,000 distinct CDR3 sequences, about 34% being singletons. Sequencing was done on a sample of blood. Source of these receptors: a woman at least 80 years old in good health.

V usage is TRBV28 and J usage is TRBJ2-1; 9 bases are a match to TRBD1. The assigned J gene may be wrong: the sequence end matches TRBJ2-7 better. In germline, CDR1 is MDHEN, CDR2 SYDVKM. The CDR3 runs 15 residues. The CDR3: CASSKTGGSYNEQYF. CDR3 bases: TGTGCCAGCAGTAAGACAGGGGGGTCCTACAATGAGCAGTACTTC.

The chain links TRBV30 to TRBJ2-2, with D unclear. The CDR3 spans 15 residues. The V end was cut by 2 bases, the J end by 6 bases, with 16 bases between. The germline gives CDR1 GTSNPN, CDR2 SVGIG (reference sequence). The CDR3 is CAWSPHSTRAGELFF. CDR3 DNA sequence: TGTGCCTGGAGTCCCCACAGTACAAGGGCCGGGGAGCTGTTTTTT.

At least ten counts were recorded for this clonotype. The J gene is TRBJ1-2, the V gene TRBV11-2; D is undetermined. Trimming took 0 bases from V and 0 from J, leaving 20 bases between them. This CDR3 has 19 amino acids. Germline V CDR1 and CDR2: SGHAT, FQNNGV. DNA of the CDR3: TGTGCCAGCAGCTTAGACTGGAGGACCTCTGCTCCCTCTAACTATGGCTACACCTTC. Translation gives CASSLDWRTSAPSNYGYTF.

This clonotype has at least ten counts. V is TRBV20-1 and J is TRBJ2-1; D remains unclear. V lost 2 bases to trimming and J lost 0 bases, with 11 bases between them. CDR1 and CDR2 (germline): DFQATT, SNEGSKA (reference sequence). This CDR3 is 15 amino acids long. The DNA of the CDR3 is TGCAGTGCTAGACCCACTACAAACTCCTACAATGAGCAGTTCTTC. Translating it yields CSARPTTNSYNEQFF.